The rows below give T cell receptor beta chains drawn from one sample of a study of radiation and T cells in renal cell carcinoma. Method: immunoSEQ multiplex PCR; TCRdb's copy keeps in-frame clones and lacks some. The data contain 15,000 to 20,000 clones, around 55% of them singletons. The sample consisted of tumor tissue, taken from a patient whose treatment included radiotherapy and nephrectomy. The receptor set was obtained from a man aged 50-59 years with renal cell carcinoma. The CDR3 runs from the conserved cysteine through the conserved F or W. Fields, in order: V gene, D gene, J gene, clone size, CDR3 DNA, CDR3 protein. A D gene is named only where the DNA matches it firmly. Expanded clones are given a class, and other clones once, few, many or no size at all.

V: TRBV5-1; D: NA; J: TRBJ1-2; size: NA; DNA: TGCGCCAGCAGCTTAATGGTCGGCGACTATGGCTACACCTTC; CDR3: CASSLMVGDYGYTF
V: TRBV7-9; D: NA; J: TRBJ1-2; size: once; DNA: TGTGCCAGCAGCTTAATGGGTATGAACTATGGCTACACCTTC; CDR3: CASSLMGMNYGYTF
V: TRBV18; D: NA; J: TRBJ2-7; size: few; DNA: TGTGCCAGCTCACCTGGGTCCTCGGGGGAGCAGTACTTC; CDR3: CASSPGSSGEQYF
V: TRBV7-9; D: NA; J: TRBJ2-7; size: few; DNA: TGTGCCAGCAGCTCCGGGACCCCGGACGAGCAGTACTTC; CDR3: CASSSGTPDEQYF
V: TRBV15; D: TRBD2; J: TRBJ2-7; size: few; DNA: TGTGCCACCAGCACTTTACAGCGGGAGGACTACGAGCAGTACTTC; CDR3: CATSTLQREDYEQYF
V: TRBV27; D: TRBD2; J: TRBJ2-7; size: few; DNA: TGTGCCAGCAGTTTATCGGTCTCACGGGGGGTCTCCTACGAGCAGTACTTC; CDR3: CASSLSVSRGVSYEQYF
V: TRBV2; D: NA; J: TRBJ2-7; size: few; DNA: TGTGCCAGCAATATGAACGGGGACGAGCAGTACTTC; CDR3: CASNMNGDEQYF
V: TRBV5-5; D: NA; J: TRBJ2-5; size: NA; DNA: TGTGCCAGCAGCTTGCCTCAAGAGACCCAGTACTTC; CDR3: CASSLPQETQYF
V: TRBV5-4; D: NA; J: TRBJ1-3; size: NA; DNA: TGTGCCAGCAGCTTGTATCTGGCTGGAAACACCATATATTTT; CDR3: CASSLYLAGNTIYF
V: TRBV7-8; D: NA; J: TRBJ2-5; size: NA; DNA: TGTGCCAGCAGCTTATTGGGAGGCCGGTGGGAGACCCAGTACTTC; CDR3: CASSLLGGRWETQYF
V: TRBV30; D: TRBD1; J: TRBJ1-1; size: medium-sized; DNA: TGTGCCTGGAGCCGAGGACAGGGTACAGCTGAAGCTTTCTTT; CDR3: CAWSRGQGTAEAFF
V: TRBV6-1; D: NA; J: TRBJ2-6; size: NA; DNA: TGTGCCAGCCAGTTCACGGGGGCCAACGTCCTGACTTTC; CDR3: CASQFTGANVLTF
V: TRBV16; D: NA; J: TRBJ1-1; size: NA; DNA: TGTGCCAGCAGCCAAAGCGGGTACACTGAAGCTTTCTTT; CDR3: CASSQSGYTEAFF
V: TRBV7-6; D: NA; J: TRBJ2-2; size: NA; DNA: TGTGCCAGCAGCCCCCGTCGTATGGCGAACACCGGGGAGCTGTTTTTT; CDR3: CASSPRRMANTGELFF
V: TRBV19; D: NA; J: TRBJ1-2; size: NA; DNA: TGTGCCAGTAGTATGAAGTATGGCTACACCTTC; CDR3: CASSMKYGYTF
V: TRBV5-1; D: NA; J: TRBJ2-5; size: few; DNA: TGCGCCAGCAGCTTGGGTGGAGGGGACGAGACCCAGTACTTC; CDR3: CASSLGGGDETQYF
V: TRBV9; D: NA; J: TRBJ1-3; size: NA; DNA: TGTGCCAGCAGCGTAGGATTTGGTCTTTCTGGAAACACCATATATTTT; CDR3: CASSVGFGLSGNTIYF
V: TRBV5-4; D: NA; J: TRBJ2-3; size: NA; DNA: TGTGCCAGCAGGACCGCAGGCGGGGTTAGCACAGATACGCAGTATTTT; CDR3: CASRTAGGVSTDTQYF